Each of the 27 T cell receptor beta chains below was sequenced from the same sample in a study of cytomegalovirus exposure and HLA in healthy donors. The PCR was carried out with 60 Vbeta primers and 13 Jbeta primers. Data came from immunoSEQ multiplex PCR; TCRdb stores just in-frame clones and leaves some out. The sample includes about 37,000 clones, around 74% of them seen just once. The material sequenced was PBMCs. The receptors stem from a young man in good health and CMV-seronegative.

For the CDR3, the DNA is TGTGCCAGCCCCCGCGGGCTAAAAGAGACCCAGTACTTC. Its protein is CASPRGLKETQYF. The genes are TRBV6-1 and TRBJ2-5, with TRBD2 as a possible D gene (5 bases). Germline values: CDR1 MNHNS, CDR2 SASEGT. This CDR3 comprises 13 residues. V lost 8 bases, J lost 3 bases, and 13 bases lay in between.

V usage is TRBV5-6 and J usage is TRBJ2-5; D is possibly TRBD2 (6 bases). Gene TRBJ2-7 matches the end of the DNA better, so the J call may be wrong. This CDR3 has 15 amino acids. Germline CDR1 and CDR2: SGHDT and YYEEEE. The CDR3 nucleotides read TGTGCCAGCAGCTTGCGGAGGGGCGTTGCCTACGAGCAGTACTTC. It codes for CASSLRRGVAYEQYF.

This clone was counted only a few times. The CDR3 nucleotides read TGTGCCAGCAGTTTTGGTGTCAGGCACACCTTC. Translation: CASSFGVRHTF. The chain uses TRBV28 and TRBJ1-2; D gene uncertain. There are 11 residues in the CDR3. Trimming stripped 3 bases from V and 12 bases from J, with 11 bases between. Germline V CDR1 and CDR2: MDHEN, SYDVKM.

V usage is TRBV27 and J usage is TRBJ2-7; possibly TRBD1 for D (5 bases). The ends were cut back, 6 bases at V and 0 bases at J, with 6 bases in the middle. Germline lookup yields CDR1 MNHEY and CDR2 SMNVEV (reference sequence). The CDR3 covers 12 residues. This CDR3 reads CASRDNSYEQYF. The CDR3 DNA sequence: TGTGCCAGCAGGGACAACTCCTACGAGCAGTACTTC.

The V gene is TRBV6-5, the J gene TRBJ2-1; 8 nucleotides align to TRBD2. V shed 6 bases and J 5 bases; nucleotides not matched to a gene: 9. The CDR3 contains 15 residues. Germline CDR1 and CDR2: MNHEY and SVGAGI. CDR3 amino acids: CASRPPGLVNNEQFF. The CDR3 nucleotides read TGTGCCAGCAGACCCCCGGGACTAGTGAACAATGAGCAGTTCTTC.

This clone has more than one count but fewer than ten. The V gene is TRBV6-5, the J gene TRBJ2-3; D possibly corresponds to TRBD2 (6 bases). V dropped 6 bases and J dropped 1 base, with 14 bases sitting between them. CDR3 size: 15 residues. Germline CDR1 is MNHEY and CDR2 is SVGAGI. The CDR3 spells CASRALAARTDTQYF. Written as DNA, the CDR3 is TGTGCCAGCAGAGCCTTAGCGGCACGCACAGATACGCAGTATTTT.

Here the CDR3 reads CASSPTGSGNTIYF. In nucleotides, the CDR3 is TGTGCCAGCAGTCCGACAGGGTCGGGAAACACCATATATTTT. V usage is TRBV6-6 and J usage is TRBJ1-3; TRBD1 matches at 7 bases. V was clipped by 5 bases and J by 4 bases; unmatched bases: 5. The V gene's germline CDR1 is MNHNY and CDR2 SVGAGI (reference sequence). This CDR3 has 14 residues.

This clone was detected only once. The genes are TRBV15 and TRBJ1-2; 8 bases align to TRBD1. The CDR3 has 17 residues. Germline V gene sequence: CDR1 LNHNV, CDR2 YYDKDF (reference sequence). The V and J ends lost 2 bases and 3 bases, in that order; junction bases with no gene match: 11. The CDR3 protein is CATSRPVRGRRDYGYTF. CDR3 DNA: TGTGCCACCAGCAGACCCGTCAGGGGGCGTAGAGACTATGGCTACACCTTC.

This clone turned up a few times. This chain connects TRBV15 to TRBJ1-1; D ambiguous. The CDR3 extends over 15 amino acids. CDR1 is LNHNV, CDR2 YYDKDF, per germline (reference sequence). V shed 0 bases and J shed 0 bases, with 8 bases lying between them. The CDR3 coding sequence is TGTGCCACCAGCAGAGAAACACAGTTGAACACTGAAGCTTTCTTT. Encoded protein: CATSRETQLNTEAFF.

V gene TRBV28 combines with J gene TRBJ2-7; D not certain. The CDR3 sequence is 14 residues long. The germline V and J ends were trimmed by 3 bases and 6 bases, with 15 bases remaining between them. The germline gives CDR1 MDHEN, CDR2 SYDVKM. The CDR3 protein is CASSFGSAIPEQYF. The CDR3 bases are TGTGCCAGCAGTTTCGGGTCTGCTATACCCGAGCAGTACTTC.

V usage is TRBV27 and J usage is TRBJ2-5; D gene ambiguous. V was pared by 6 bases and J by 3 bases, with 8 bases between. Germline V gene data show CDR1 as MNHEY and CDR2 as SMNVEV (reference sequence). The CDR3 loop spans 12 amino acids. The DNA for the CDR3 is TGTGCCAGCAGCTGGGCAGAAGAGACCCAGTACTTC. Translation gives CASSWAEETQYF.

The rearrangement links TRBV6-4 to TRBJ2-2; D gene uncertain. The CDR3 covers 13 residues. V gave up 5 bases and J gave up 3 bases, with 7 bases separating them. Germline-derived CDR1 and CDR2 are MRHNA and SNTAGT. DNA of the CDR3: TGTGCCAGCAGTTTAATCTACACCGGGGAGCTGTTTTTT. Its protein is CASSLIYTGELFF.

This clone was detected a few times. The chain recombines TRBV2 with TRBJ1-3, with 7 positions matching TRBD1. The CDR3 loop spans 14 amino acids. V gave up 6 bases and J gave up 4 bases; unmatched junction bases: 6. Germline CDR1 is SNHLY and CDR2 is FYNNEI. The CDR3 DNA follows: TGTGCCAGCAGAGGACAGGTCTCCGGAAACACCATATATTTT. Its protein product is CASRGQVSGNTIYF. Based on the CDR3 plus reference TRBV2 and TRBJ1-3, the full variable domain is EPEVTQTPSHQVTQMGQEVILRCVPISNHLYFYWYRQILGQKVEFLVSFYNNEISEKSEIFDDQFSVERPDGSNFTLKIRSTKLEDSAMYFCASRGQVSGNTIYFGEGSWLTVV.

This chain uses TRBV16 with TRBJ2-3; maybe TRBD1 (5 bases). The germline gives CDR1 KGHSY, CDR2 FQNENV. The CDR3 consists of 18 residues. Between the trimmed V and J ends, which lost 4 bases and 0 bases, there was a span of 20 bases. CDR3: CASSLNLATATSTDTQYF. The DNA for the CDR3 is TGTGCCAGCAGCCTCAACCTGGCGACAGCCACTAGCACAGATACGCAGTATTTT.

The sample holds one count of this clone. The rearrangement uses TRBV23-1 and TRBJ1-1, with TRBD1 identical over 8 bases. TRBV23-1 is sorted into the ORF group, with uncertain function. After removal of 3 bases from V and 6 bases from J, the junction contained 6 bases not matched to a gene. The CDR3 length is 14 residues. The CDR3: CASSQRGQEPEAFF. CDR3 in DNA: TGCGCCAGCAGTCAGAGGGGACAGGAACCTGAAGCTTTCTTT.

This chain uses TRBV10-2 with TRBJ1-1, with TRBD1 as a possible D gene (5 bases). CDR3 length: 16 amino acids. Germline V gene data show CDR1 as WSHSY and CDR2 as SAAADI. V lost 3 bases, J lost 5 bases, and 19 bases lay in between. In nucleotides, the CDR3 is TGCGCCAGCAGTGATTCTGAGGGACTAACGGATACTGAAGCTTTCTTT. This translates into CASSDSEGLTDTEAFF.

V and J are TRBV7-9 and TRBJ1-1; D is possibly TRBD1 (5 bases). CDR1 and CDR2 from the germline V gene are SEHNR and FQNEAQ (reference sequence). The CDR3 is made up of 14 amino acids. V dropped 2 bases and J dropped 0 bases, with 7 bases sitting between them. The CDR3 DNA sequence: TGTGCCAGCAGCTTAATGGGGCTGAACACTGAAGCTTTCTTT. The encoded protein is CASSLMGLNTEAFF.

V usage is TRBV7-8 and J usage is TRBJ1-5; the match to TRBD1 covers 10 bases. The CDR3 contains 15 residues. After removal of 4 bases from V and 4 bases from J, the junction contained 4 bases not matched to a gene. The germline gives CDR1 SGHVS, CDR2 FQNEAQ. The CDR3 reads CASSWGQGNNQPQHF. As DNA, the CDR3 is TGTGCCAGCAGCTGGGGACAGGGGAATAATCAGCCCCAGCATTTT.

The J gene is TRBJ1-3, the V gene TRBV7-8, with D possibly matching TRBD1 (6 bases). From germline, CDR1 is SGHVS and CDR2 FQNEAQ. The V and J ends lost 2 bases and 0 bases respectively, with 11 bases between them. CDR3 length: 16 amino acids. The CDR3 is CASSLSTGNSGNTIYF. The CDR3 coding sequence is TGTGCCAGCAGCTTATCCACAGGGAACTCTGGAAACACCATATATTTT. The whole variable domain, filled in from reference TRBV7-8 and TRBJ1-3, reads GAGVSQSPRYKVAKRGQDVALRCDPISGHVSLFWYQQALGQGPEFLTYFQNEAQLDKSGLPSDRFFAERPEGSVSTLKIQRTQQEDSAVYLCASSLSTGNSGNTIYFGEGSWLTVV.

J is TRBJ2-6 and V is TRBV11-3; D is undetermined. The CDR3 is 15 amino acids. CDR1 is SGHNT, CDR2 YENEEA, per germline. The V and J ends lost 5 bases and 1 base respectively, with 9 bases between them. This chain's CDR3 is CASSPGVSGANVLTF. CDR3 bases: TGTGCCAGCAGCCCGGGTGTGTCTGGGGCCAACGTCCTGACTTTC. Variable domain in full (rest from reference TRBV11-3 and TRBJ2-6): EAGVVQSPRYKIIEKKQPVAFWCNPISGHNTLYWYLQNLGQGPELLIRYENEEAVDDSQLPKDRFSAERLKGVDSTLKIQPAELGDSAVYLCASSPGVSGANVLTFGAGSRLTVL.

A word on this clone: At one end, the junction sequence differs from germline, possibly due to a read error. The chain uses TRBV5-1 and TRBJ1-2, with TRBD1 identical over 7 bases. The germline V gene has CDR1 SGHRS and CDR2 YFSETQ. This CDR3 region has 11 residues. The CDR3 here is CASSLGGGYPF. The CDR3 nucleotides are TGCGCCAGCAGTCTAGGAGGGGGCTACCCCTTC.

A single count supports this clone. The chain carries TRBV5-1 and TRBJ2-2, with TRBD2 as a possible D gene (5 bases). CDR1 is SGHRS and CDR2 is YFSETQ in the germline V gene. The CDR3 runs to 16 residues. V was cut by 2 bases and J by 3 bases, with 14 bases left in between. The CDR3 bases are TGCGCCAGCAGCTTTTTCGGGGATGGATACACCGGGGAGCTGTTTTTT. Translating gives CASSFFGDGYTGELFF.

The V gene is TRBV7-9, the J gene TRBJ2-5; D is possibly TRBD2 (6 bases). CDR3 length equals 13 residues. Trimming cost V 8 bases and J 2 bases, with 12 bases left between them. CDR1 and CDR2 (germline): SEHNR, FQNEAQ (reference sequence). CDR3 sequence: CASSVGGQETQYF. CDR3 sequence (DNA): TGTGCCAGCTCGGTCGGGGGTCAAGAGACCCAGTACTTC.

This chain uses TRBV6-5 with TRBJ1-1; no firm D call. V was trimmed by 6 bases and J by 8 bases, leaving 13 bases between them. Germline CDR1 reads MNHEY; CDR2 reads SVGAGI. The CDR3 is 12 amino acids. The CDR3 loop reads CASRPGSGEAFF. The CDR3, as DNA: TGTGCCAGCAGGCCCGGTTCCGGGGAAGCTTTCTTT.

About this clone: One end of the junction varies from germline; a read error may be responsible. V and J are TRBV10-2 and TRBJ1-2; 11 bases agree with TRBD1. CDR3 length: 14 residues. From germline, CDR1 is WSHSY and CDR2 SAAADI. The chain's CDR3 is CASSPTGTGGGYPF. CDR3 nucleotide sequence: TGCGCCAGCAGCCCAACCGGGACAGGGGGAGGCTACCCCTTC.

In this sample, this clone turned up a few times. This sequence joins TRBV7-9 and TRBJ1-4, with D possibly TRBD1 on 6 matching bases. Germline V lookup: CDR1 SEHNR, CDR2 FQNEAQ (reference sequence). This CDR3 has 14 amino acids. V lost 3 bases to trimming and J lost 5 bases, with 10 bases between them. CDR3 nucleotide sequence: TGTGCCAGCAGCTTTTTACAGGGAAATGAAAAACTGTTTTTT. This codes for CASSFLQGNEKLFF.

V gene TRBV27 combines with J gene TRBJ2-1; 8 nucleotides match TRBD2. V lost 6 bases to trimming and J lost 5 bases; unmatched junction nucleotides: 9. CDR1 MNHEY and CDR2 SMNVEV come from the germline V gene (reference sequence). The CDR3 runs 15 residues. CDR3 protein: CASSIGTSENNEQFF. CDR3 in DNA: TGTGCCAGCAGCATCGGGACTAGTGAGAACAATGAGCAGTTCTTC.